These T cell receptor beta chains were read from a single sample in a study of cytomegalovirus exposure and HLA in healthy donors. TCRdb's copy holds only in-frame clones and misses some; the assay was immunoSEQ multiplex PCR. The sample shows about 140,000 clones, approximately 77% of them seen only once. The sample was PBMCs. The receptors shown here come from a man between 25 and 39 years old in good health and CMV-seronegative. CDR3s include the opening cysteine and the closing phenylalanine or tryptophan. The order of the fields is D gene, V gene, clone size, J gene, CDR3 DNA, CDR3 protein. D genes are given only for firm matches. The size entry is marked missing in some rows and otherwise reads once, few, many or a size class.

TRBD1	TRBV16	NA	TRBJ1-3	TGTGCCAGCAGCCATGGGACAGGACCCCCTGGAAACACCATATATTTT	CASSHGTGPPGNTIYF
TRBD1	TRBV5-6	NA	TRBJ2-1	TGTGCCAGCAGCTTGTTGGGACAGTACAATGAGCAGTTCTTC	CASSLLGQYNEQFF
TRBD2	TRBV28	NA	TRBJ2-3	TGTGCCAGCAGTTTGTCTAGCGGGATGGGCACAGATACGCAGTATTTT	CASSLSSGMGTDTQYF
TRBD2	TRBV7-2	NA	TRBJ2-3	TGTGCCAGCAGCTTTCCGACTAGCGGCACAGATACGCAGTATTTT	CASSFPTSGTDTQYF
TRBD1	TRBV6-5	NA	TRBJ2-2	TGTGCCACCCAGTTCAGGGGGCCCGACACCGGGGAGCTGTTTTTT	CATQFRGPDTGELFF
NA	TRBV11-2	NA	TRBJ2-7	TGTGCCAGCAGCTTAGGACCACTCCTGGCTAGCCCATACGAGCAGTACTTC	CASSLGPLLASPYEQYF
NA	TRBV5-4	few	TRBJ1-2	TGTGCCAGCACCCTTTCTGGGGGAGGGGGGAGCTACACCTTC	CASTLSGGGGSYTF
NA	TRBV7-7	NA	TRBJ2-2	TGTGCTAGCAGCTCACGTCAGGGCGGGGAGCTGTTTTTT	CASSSRQGGELFF
NA	TRBV5-5	NA	TRBJ2-5	TGTGCCAGCAGCTTGGTACCAGGGGGAGGAGGTGAGACCCAGTACTTC	CASSLVPGGGGETQYF
TRBD1	TRBV5-6	NA	TRBJ1-4	TGTGCCAGCAGCTTGCGACCGGGACAGGGTAATGAAAAACTGTTTTTT	CASSLRPGQGNEKLFF
NA	TRBV5-1	NA	TRBJ2-5	TGCGCCAGCAGCCCCCGACAGAAAGAGACCCAGTACTTC	CASSPRQKETQYF
NA	TRBV1	once	TRBJ2-7	TGCACCAGCAGCCAAAACCCTAGCGGGAGGGCCGAGCACGAGCAGTACTTC	CTSSQNPSGRAEHEQYF
TRBD2	TRBV13	NA	TRBJ2-7	TGTGCCAGCAGCTTTACTAGCGGGGGCCCCTACGAGCAGTACTTC	CASSFTSGGPYEQYF
TRBD1	TRBV2	NA	TRBJ1-4	TGTGCCAGCAGGTCCGGGACAGGGAAAGAAAAACTGTTTTTT	CASRSGTGKEKLFF
NA	TRBV29-1	NA	TRBJ2-3	NA	CSVASGTSGRVNF
NA	TRBV7-9	few	TRBJ1-2	TGTGCCAGCGGGGGTACAGGGCTCTATGGCTACACCTTC	CASGGTGLYGYTF
NA	TRBV29-1	NA	TRBJ1-5	TGCAGCGTTGAAGAACACGAAAATCAGCCCCAGCATTTT	CSVEEHENQPQHF
NA	TRBV6-1	NA	TRBJ1-5	TGTGCCAGCAGTGAAGCCGGGAGAAATCAGCCCCAGCATTTT	CASSEAGRNQPQHF
NA	TRBV7-9	NA	TRBJ1-2	TGTGCCAGCAGCTTAGGGCTTAACTATGGCTACACCTTC	CASSLGLNYGYTF
TRBD1	TRBV27	NA	TRBJ2-7	TGTGCCAGCTCCTCAAGGACAGGGGCCGGCGAGCAGTACTTC	CASSSRTGAGEQYF
NA	TRBV4-1	NA	TRBJ2-3	TGCGCCAGCAGCCAGAACCGGGAGTACACAGATACGCAGTATTTT	CASSQNREYTDTQYF
NA	TRBV19	NA	TRBJ1-2	TGTGCCAGTAGTATTGAGTTTAGAAGCTACACCTTC	CASSIEFRSYTF
NA	TRBV6-5	NA	TRBJ1-5	TGTGCCAGCAGTTACACACAGTATAGCAATCAGCCCCAGCATTTT	CASSYTQYSNQPQHF
NA	TRBV28	NA	TRBJ1-5	TGTGCCAGCAGGCGGGCCTCGAGTTATAGCAATCAGCCCCAGCATTTT	CASRRASSYSNQPQHF
NA	TRBV11-2	NA	TRBJ2-1	TGTGCCAGCAGCTTAGCGGAGTCCTACAATGAGCAGTTCTTC	CASSLAESYNEQFF
NA	TRBV7-9	few	TRBJ2-5	TGTGCCAGCACCCGACGCGAGAGGTTGGCGCAAGAGACCCAGTACTTC	CASTRRERLAQETQYF
TRBD1	TRBV10-3	NA	TRBJ2-2	TGTGCCATCGGATTGGGACAGGGGAACACCGGGGAGCTGTTTTTT	CAIGLGQGNTGELFF
NA	TRBV6-5	NA	TRBJ2-1	TGTGCCAGCAGTTACATAGGGAGCCGATACAATGAGCAGTTCTTC	CASSYIGSRYNEQFF
NA	TRBV6-5	NA	TRBJ1-2	TGTGCCAGCAGTTACCCCATTTCCACAGCCATCTATGGCTACACCTTC	CASSYPISTAIYGYTF